This T cell receptor beta chain originates from a study of T cells in Graves' hyperthyroidism and ophthalmopathy. Amplification targeted TCR beta CDR3 regions from RNA transcripts. The HTBI set primed first-round TCR CDR3 RT-PCR. TCRdb re-derived calls from the multiplex PCR reads in MiXCR, one entry per CDR3 protein. The sample yields roughly 500,000 distinct CDR3 sequences, about 43% seen once. Uncontrolled infection, other autoimmune disease, pregnancy or lactation barred patients from enrollment. This clonotype was found once. The antigen remains unidentified. At one end the junction does not follow the germline gene, possibly because of a read error. The CDR3 has 16 amino acids. In germline, CDR1 is SGHTA, CDR2 FQGNSA. Study-wide findings and caveats: Most expanded thyroid clonotypes above 0.001 also appeared in blood. A 13 V-J model separated ophthalmopathy from stable hyperthyroidism.

The receptor comes from an adult woman with Graves' disease, either hyperthyroidism or ophthalmopathy (not recorded which). The source material was peripheral blood or thyroid tissue (not recorded which). The chain combines TRBV7-2 with TRBJ2-5; 8 nucleotides align to TRBD2. DNA of the CDR3: TGCGCCAGCAGCCAAGATCGTTTAAGCGGGAGTGAGACCCAGTACTTC. It encodes CASSQDRLSGSETQYF.